This TCR beta chain was sequenced in a study of blood T cell repertoires in COVID-19. Study as a whole: Whether acute or convalescent, the COVID-19 samples came from the United States, Italy and Spain. PBMCs, B-cell-depleted T cells, or T cells provided the cDNA or gDNA that made up the material.

The assay was immunoSEQ multiplex PCR, and TCRdb's table has in-frame clones only and misses some. The data show approximately 300,000 clones, with around 83% seen just once and 1% to 1.5% held by the top ten. The sequence derives from a woman aged 45 to 65 with acute or convalescent COVID-19. Sequenced material: peripheral blood.

The CDR3 protein is CASSQGRVNYGYTF. CDR3 DNA: TGTGCCAGCAGCCAAGGTCGAGTCAACTATGGCTACACCTTC. This chain connects TRBV3-1 (or the pseudogene TRBV3-2) to TRBJ1-2, with D unresolved. Germline lookup yields CDR1 LGHDT and CDR2 YNNKEL (reference sequence). The V and J ends lost 1 base and 2 bases respectively, with 8 bases between them. This CDR3 spans 14 amino acids.